One and the same sample provided the 4 T cell receptor beta chains below, sequenced in a study of identical twins. One entry per CDR3 protein, called by TCRdb with MiXCR from the 5' RACE reads. The sample lists around 530,000 distinct CDR3 sequences; roughly 15% were seen once. These sequences were also reported in another study, on yellow fever vaccine responses in identical twins.

The specimen sequenced was CD4+ T cells sorted from blood. The receptors were sampled from a woman aged 18-29 years in good health.

This clonotype was seen a few times. CDR3: CASSPGAVEKLFF. Written as DNA, the CDR3 is TGTGCCAGCAGCCCAGGGGCGGTTGAAAAACTGTTTTTT. J is TRBJ1-4 and V is TRBV7-2; weak D call: TRBD1 (6 bases). The CDR3 sequence is 13 residues long. Trimming took 5 bases from V and 7 from J, leaving 11 bases between them. Per germline, CDR1 SGHTA and CDR2 FQGNSA.

This clonotype was observed many times. One junction end disagrees with the germline gene, perhaps due to a read error. V and J are TRBV28 and TRBJ2-5; TRBD2 matches at 14 bases. The CDR3 loop spans 15 amino acids. Germline assignment: CDR1 MDHEN and CDR2 SYDVKM. The CDR3 loop reads CASSFGLAGGPQSSF. Written as DNA, the CDR3 is TGTGCCAGCAGTTTCGGACTAGCGGGGGGTCCCCAAAGCTCCTTC.

This clonotype was detected only a few times. The CDR3 reads CASRGNDRVYNEQFF. As DNA, the CDR3 is TGCGCCAGCAGGGGGAATGACAGGGTCTACAATGAGCAGTTCTTC. The V and J genes are TRBV4-1 and TRBJ2-1, with 7 positions matching TRBD1. The junction had 8 bases not matched to a gene; V was cut back by 6 bases and J by 3 bases. CDR1 is MGHRA, CDR2 YSYEKL, per germline. This CDR3 has 15 amino acids.

The table lists this clonotype with a few counts. This rearrangement joins TRBV29-1 to TRBJ2-3; D is tentatively TRBD1 or TRBD2 (6 bases each). The V end lost 3 bases, the J end lost 4 bases, and 14 bases lay between the germline ends. Germline CDR1 SQVTM, CDR2 ANQGSEA. The length of the CDR3 is 14 residues. CDR3 coding DNA: TGCAGCGTTGACCGAGGGGGGAATGCAGATACGCAGTATTTT. Protein: CSVDRGGNADTQYF.